Only one count was recorded for the clone carrying this T cell receptor (beta chain). What it binds is not known. It was RNA transcripts that yielded the amplified TCR beta CDR3 regions. First-round RT-PCR targeting the TCR CDR3 was performed with the HTBI primer set. TCRdb reanalysed the multiplex PCR reads using MiXCR and keeps one entry per CDR3 protein. The data contain hundreds of thousands of distinct CDR3 sequences, roughly 20% of them singletons. In the ophthalmopathy cohort, Clinical Activity Score was at least 3, NOSPECS grade at least 4, and duration under 3 months. Clinical symptoms, serum thyroxine and TRAb, thyroid ultrasound and orbital computed tomography were used for the diagnoses. The source of the sample is a study of T cells in Graves' hyperthyroidism and ophthalmopathy. The CDR3 has 15 amino acids. Trimming removed 3 bases at V and 3 bases at J, with 13 bases between. Germline V gene sequence: CDR1 MNHEY, CDR2 SMNVEV (reference sequence).

Study-level points and caveats: Stable hyperthyroidism was separated from ophthalmopathy by a model based on 13 V-J features. Appearing also in blood were most of the thyroid clonotypes expanded above 0.001.

V is TRBV27 and J is TRBJ2-3; D call uncertain. The sequenced material came from blood. The receptor was isolated from a man aged 30-40 years with Graves' ophthalmopathy. This chain's CDR3 is CASSFWPPRTDTQYF. The CDR3 region has the DNA TGTGCCAGCAGTTTCTGGCCACCGAGAACAGATACGCAGTATTTT.